Listed below are T cell receptor beta chains from one sample, sequenced in a study of T cell repertoires in cytomegalovirus infection. TCRdb processed the reads anew with MiXCR; each CDR3 protein has one entry. The table shows about 180,000 distinct CDR3 sequences, with over 13% occurring only once. Specimen: PBMCs. The receptors originated from a human donor in good health (CMV status not recorded). Some clones in this sample may be carry-over from other donors' samples. The CDR3 runs from the conserved cysteine through the conserved F or W. Fields, in order: CDR3 DNA, CDR3 protein, V gene, clone size, J gene, D gene. D genes are given only for firm matches. Expanded clones get a size class; other rows say once, few or many, or leave the size out.

cdr3_nt: TGTGCCAGCAGTTCCTCCGGGGAGTCGTACGAGCAGTACTTC
cdr3_aa: CASSSSGESYEQYF
v_call: TRBV6-5
clone_size: few
j_call: TRBJ2-7
d_call: -

cdr3_nt: TGTGCCAGCAGCTTACCCCATTTTTGGACTAGCGGGGTCTCCTACAATGAGCAGTTCTTC
cdr3_aa: CASSLPHFWTSGVSYNEQFF
v_call: TRBV7-2
clone_size: many
j_call: TRBJ2-1
d_call: TRBD2

cdr3_nt: TGTGCCAGCACCAAAGTCACGGGACAGGGGCGCGTTGGGGACACTGAAGCTTTCTTT
cdr3_aa: CASTKVTGQGRVGDTEAFF
v_call: TRBV11-2
clone_size: many
j_call: TRBJ1-1
d_call: TRBD1

cdr3_nt: TGTGCCAGCGGCTTTGGAGATCAGCCCCAGCATTTT
cdr3_aa: CASGFGDQPQHF
v_call: TRBV7-9
clone_size: once
j_call: TRBJ1-5
d_call: -

cdr3_nt: TGTGCCAGCAGCTTATTGCTGGGATGGGGGATAAACACCGGGGAGCTGTTTTTT
cdr3_aa: CASSLLLGWGINTGELFF
v_call: TRBV7-2
clone_size: many
j_call: TRBJ2-2
d_call: -

cdr3_nt: TGTGCCAGCAGCTCTTTGCCGGGGGCCGGAGAGACCCAGTACTTC
cdr3_aa: CASSSLPGAGETQYF
v_call: TRBV7-6
clone_size: -
j_call: TRBJ2-5
d_call: -

cdr3_nt: TGTGCCAGCAGCATCAACTACGAGCAGTACTTC
cdr3_aa: CASSINYEQYF
v_call: TRBV7-6
clone_size: few
j_call: TRBJ2-7
d_call: -

cdr3_nt: TGTGCCAGCAGCTCCTCCTCTAAGATGGATACGCAGTATTTT
cdr3_aa: CASSSSSKMDTQYF
v_call: TRBV7-9
clone_size: many
j_call: TRBJ2-3
d_call: -

cdr3_nt: TGTGCCAGCAGCTTAGAAGCAGGGTGGGAGACCCAGTACTTC
cdr3_aa: CASSLEAGWETQYF
v_call: TRBV7-9
clone_size: many
j_call: TRBJ2-5
d_call: -

cdr3_nt: TGTGCCATCAGACCGGGACAGGGAGGCAATGAGCAGTTCTTC
cdr3_aa: CAIRPGQGGNEQFF
v_call: TRBV10-3
clone_size: few
j_call: TRBJ2-1
d_call: TRBD1